These 4 T cell receptor beta chains were sequenced from one sample in a study of Ad26.COV2.S vaccination and SARS-CoV-2 variants. Method: immunoSEQ multiplex PCR; TCRdb's copy keeps in-frame clones and lacks some. The sample lists a few hundred thousand clones, more than 80% seen once, with about 12% in the top ten. Treatment here: around 19 received Ad26.COV2.S at low or high dose, single or two shots; 5 received placebo; per-sample allocation not given. Day 63 after the first vaccine or placebo injection was the time point for sampling. This sample comprised peripheral blood, obtained in a trial of Ad26.COV2.S vaccine versus placebo. The receptors stem from a person between 18 and 60 years old who received the Ad26.COV2.S COVID-19 vaccine or a placebo.

The V call is TRBV5-8, the J call TRBJ2-2; 8 bases line up with TRBD1. CDR1 and CDR2 from the germline V gene are SGHTS and YDEGEE. V shed 3 bases, J shed 4 bases, and the junction held 5 bases outside the gene matches. The CDR3 extends over 15 amino acids. The CDR3 loop is CASSSGGAGTGELFF. The CDR3 DNA follows: TGTGCCAGCAGCTCAGGGGGCGCGGGCACCGGGGAGCTGTTTTTT.

This chain links TRBV10-2 with TRBJ2-1; TRBD2 matches at 7 bases. The CDR3 covers 17 residues. V trimming: 5 bases; J trimming: 5 bases; junction bases outside the gene matches: 15. Germline lookup yields CDR1 WSHSY and CDR2 SAAADI. The CDR3 bases are TGCGCCAGCAGTTACCTCACCGCTAGCGGCCCCCACAATGAGCAGTTCTTC. This encodes CASSYLTASGPHNEQFF.

This sequence joins TRBV4-3 and TRBJ1-4; TRBD1 aligns across 7 bases. Germline values: CDR1 LGHNA, CDR2 YSLEER. This CDR3 has 14 residues. V was pared by 2 bases and J by 7 bases, with 4 bases of the junction left unmatched. DNA for the CDR3: TGCGCCAGCAGCCAAACAGGGGTTTCTGAAAAACTGTTTTTT. Translated, it gives CASSQTGVSEKLFF.

This chain joins TRBV7-9 and TRBJ2-2; 7 positions match TRBD2. CDR3 length: 15 residues. The germline gives CDR1 SEHNR, CDR2 FQNEAQ (reference sequence). V lost 6 bases, J lost 7 bases, and 11 bases stayed unmatched. In DNA form, the CDR3 reads TGTGCCAGCAGACAAAGCGGGATTCAAGGCGGGGAGCTGTTTTTT. Translating gives CASRQSGIQGGELFF.